The clone carrying this TCR beta chain was seen more than once but under ten times. This sample's TCRbeta library carried unique molecular identifier barcodes. Via MiXCR, TCRdb re-called the PCR reads, giving one row per CDR3 protein. The sample carries 490,000 or so distinct CDR3 sequences, roughly an eighth recorded once. These data are taken from a study of T-cell reconstitution after alpha-beta-depleted transplantation in children. The germline V and J ends were trimmed by 4 bases and 5 bases, with 15 bases remaining between them. CDR1 is SGHDT, CDR2 YYEEEE, per germline. CDR3 size: 14 residues. This clonotype was sampled from a human donor who donated a stem cell graft to a child with combined immunodeficiency. V and J are TRBV5-6 and TRBJ1-2; D unclear. Source: PBMCs from the stem cell graft donor, taken from the stem cell graft. DNA of the CDR3: TGTGCCAGCAGCCTGGGGTGGGCTGGATATGGCTACACCTTC. Its translation: CASSLGWAGYGYTF.